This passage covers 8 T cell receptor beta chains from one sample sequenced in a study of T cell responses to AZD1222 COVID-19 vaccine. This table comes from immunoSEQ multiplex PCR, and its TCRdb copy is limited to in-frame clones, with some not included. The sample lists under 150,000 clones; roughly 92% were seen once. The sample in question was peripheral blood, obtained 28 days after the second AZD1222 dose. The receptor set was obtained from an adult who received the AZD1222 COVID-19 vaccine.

The CDR3 region has the DNA TGTGCCAGCAGCCAAGTTAATAGCGTAGAGACCCAGTACTTC. It codes for CASSQVNSVETQYF. The V and J genes are TRBV3-1 (or the pseudogene TRBV3-2) and TRBJ2-5; TRBD2 is a possible D gene (5 bases). V lost 1 base to trimming and J lost 4 bases, with 10 bases between them. CDR1 LGHDT and CDR2 YNNKEL come from the germline V gene (reference sequence). The CDR3 consists of 14 residues.

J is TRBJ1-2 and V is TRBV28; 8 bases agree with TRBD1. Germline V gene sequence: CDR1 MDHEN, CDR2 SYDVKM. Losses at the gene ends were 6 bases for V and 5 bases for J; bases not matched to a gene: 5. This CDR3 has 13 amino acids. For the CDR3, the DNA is TGTGCCAGCAGAGAAGGACAGGGTTATGGCTACACCTTC. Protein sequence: CASREGQGYGYTF.

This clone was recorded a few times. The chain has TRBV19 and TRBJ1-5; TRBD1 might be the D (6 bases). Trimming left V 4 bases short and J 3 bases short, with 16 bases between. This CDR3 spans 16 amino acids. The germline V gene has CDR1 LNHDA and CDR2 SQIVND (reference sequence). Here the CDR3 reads CASSTYREDANQPQHF. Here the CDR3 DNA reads TGTGCCAGTAGTACTTACAGGGAAGACGCCAATCAGCCCCAGCATTTT.

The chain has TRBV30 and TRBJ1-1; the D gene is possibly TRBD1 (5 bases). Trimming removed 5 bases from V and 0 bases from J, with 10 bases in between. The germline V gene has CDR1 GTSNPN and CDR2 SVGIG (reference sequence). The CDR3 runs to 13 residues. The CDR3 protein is CAWARGVNTEAFF. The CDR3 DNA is TGTGCCTGGGCTCGAGGGGTGAACACTGAAGCTTTCTTT.

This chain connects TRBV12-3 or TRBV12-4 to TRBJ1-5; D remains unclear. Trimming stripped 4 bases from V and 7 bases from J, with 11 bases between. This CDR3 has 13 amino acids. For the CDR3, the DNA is TGTGCCAGCAGTTATGCTACGCCCCAGCCCCAGCATTTT. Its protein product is CASSYATPQPQHF.

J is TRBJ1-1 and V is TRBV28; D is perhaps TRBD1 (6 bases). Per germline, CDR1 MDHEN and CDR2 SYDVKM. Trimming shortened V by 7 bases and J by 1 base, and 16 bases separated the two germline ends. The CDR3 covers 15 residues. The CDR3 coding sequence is TGTGCCAGCATCCCTAGGACAGCGCGGAACACTGAAGCTTTCTTT. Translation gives CASIPRTARNTEAFF.

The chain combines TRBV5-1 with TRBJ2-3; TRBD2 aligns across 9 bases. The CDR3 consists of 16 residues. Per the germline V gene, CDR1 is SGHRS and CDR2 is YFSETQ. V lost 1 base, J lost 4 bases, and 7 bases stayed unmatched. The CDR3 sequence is CASSLQAGGRPDTQYF. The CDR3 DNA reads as TGCGCCAGCAGCTTGCAGGCGGGAGGGCGTCCAGATACGCAGTATTTT.

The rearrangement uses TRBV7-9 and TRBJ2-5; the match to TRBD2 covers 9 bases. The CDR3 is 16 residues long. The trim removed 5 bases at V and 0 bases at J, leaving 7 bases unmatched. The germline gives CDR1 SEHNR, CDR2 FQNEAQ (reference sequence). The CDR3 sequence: CASSPGTSTHQETQYF. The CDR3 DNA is TGTGCCAGCAGCCCCGGGACTAGCACCCACCAAGAGACCCAGTACTTC.